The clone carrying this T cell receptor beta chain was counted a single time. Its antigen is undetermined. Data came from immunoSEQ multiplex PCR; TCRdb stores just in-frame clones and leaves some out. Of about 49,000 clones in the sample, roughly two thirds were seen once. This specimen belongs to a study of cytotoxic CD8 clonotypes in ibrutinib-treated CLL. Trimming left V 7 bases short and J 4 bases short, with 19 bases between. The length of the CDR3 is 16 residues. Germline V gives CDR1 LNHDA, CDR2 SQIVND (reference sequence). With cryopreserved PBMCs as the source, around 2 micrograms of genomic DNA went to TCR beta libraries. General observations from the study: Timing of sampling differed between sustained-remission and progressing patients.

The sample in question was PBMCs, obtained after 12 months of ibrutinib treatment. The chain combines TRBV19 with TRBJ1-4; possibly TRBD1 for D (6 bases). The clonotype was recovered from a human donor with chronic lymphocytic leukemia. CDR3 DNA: TGTGCCAGTATTAACAGGGTAGGGGACGTTAATGAAAAACTGTTTTTT. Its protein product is CASINRVGDVNEKLFF. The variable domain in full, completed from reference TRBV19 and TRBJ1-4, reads DGGITQSPKYLFRKEGQNVTLSCEQNLNHDAMYWYRQDPGQGLRLIYYSQIVNDFQKGDIAEGYSVSREKKESFPLTVTSAQKNPTAFYLCASINRVGDVNEKLFFGSGTQLSVL.